Shown below are 23 T cell receptor beta chains from a single sample sequenced in a study of CD8+CD57+ T cells in acquired aplastic anemia. An expansion of CD8+CD57+ cells by flow cytometry had been shown in patients chosen for sequencing. CDR3 and TCR beta VDJ profiling relied on a genomic DNA template. TCRdb called the reads again in MiXCR, with one record for every CDR3 protein. The sample shows around 250,000 distinct CDR3 sequences, about 80% of them seen only once. The sample was sorted CD4+, CD8+, or CD8+CD57+ T cells (not recorded which) from PBMCs. The receptors were gathered from a human donor with aplastic anemia.

The chain has TRBV2 and TRBJ2-1; 9 bases map to TRBD2. Germline CDR1 reads SNHLY; CDR2 reads FYNNEI. V lost 7 bases to trimming and J lost 4 bases; unmatched junction nucleotides: 11. The length of the CDR3 is 16 residues. The CDR3 DNA sequence: TGTGCCAGCAAAATGGGTAGCGGGAGAGGGTACAATGAGCAGTTCTTC. This translates into CASKMGSGRGYNEQFF.

Turning to this clonotype: The junction differs from germline at one of its ends, possibly a read error. The CDR3 DNA sequence: TGCGCCAGCAGCCAAGCGCTTGCAGGTGGCAACACCTTC. Translation gives CASSQALAGGNTF. This sequence joins TRBV7-8 and TRBJ1-2, with D uncertain. Germline V gene sequence: CDR1 SGHVS, CDR2 FQNEAQ. The CDR3 spans 13 residues.

With respect to this clonotype: A junction boundary mismatches the germline segment, possibly from a read error. The chain employs TRBV9 and TRBJ2-1; unclear D gene. CDR1 is SGDLS, CDR2 YYNGEE, per germline. The CDR3 has 14 amino acids. The CDR3 DNA is TGTGCCAGCAGAGCTGGGGTCTTCTGCAATGAGCCGTTCTTC. Its protein is CASRAGVFCNEPFF. Complete variable domain (other parts from reference TRBV9 and TRBJ2-1): DSGVTQTPKHLITATGQRVTLRCSPRSGDLSVYWYQQSLDQGLQFLIQYYNGEERAKGNILERFSAQQFPDLHSELNLSSLELGDSALYFCASRAGVFCNEPFFGPGTRLTVL.

This clonotype came up a few times. This chain joins TRBV10-3 and TRBJ1-1; 8 positions agree with TRBD1. V gave up 3 bases and J gave up 4 bases; unmatched junction bases: 7. The CDR3 consists of 15 residues. Germline CDR1 ENHRY, CDR2 SYGVKD. The CDR3 protein is CAISDSTGAGTEAFF. CDR3 in DNA: TGTGCCATCAGTGATTCGACAGGGGCCGGCACTGAAGCTTTCTTT.

To note about this clonotype: A read error may produce the germline difference seen at one junction end. The V gene is TRBV9, the J gene TRBJ2-7, with 7 bases matching TRBD1. Germline V gives CDR1 SGDLS, CDR2 YYNGEE. The CDR3 is made up of 15 amino acids. Here the CDR3 reads CASSVGGQSADTQYF. The CDR3 DNA sequence: TGTGCCAGCAGTGTAGGGGGCCAGAGCGCAGACACGCAGTACTTC.

The chain has TRBV7-2 and TRBJ1-3; 7 bases align to TRBD1. CDR1 is SGHTA, CDR2 FQGNSA, per germline. V was pared by 5 bases and J by 3 bases, with 7 bases of the junction left unmatched. The CDR3 runs to 15 residues. The CDR3 is CASSPRQGGGNTIYF. CDR3 coding DNA: TGTGCCAGCAGCCCGCGACAGGGCGGTGGAAACACCATATATTTT.

Only a few counts were recorded for this clonotype. The chain recombines TRBV11-2 with TRBJ1-2, with D tentatively TRBD1 (5 bases). This CDR3 spans 16 amino acids. Germline CDR1 and CDR2: SGHAT and FQNNGV. Trimming stripped 4 bases from V and 5 bases from J, with 20 bases between. DNA for the CDR3: TGTGCCAGCAGCTGGGGGGGAGGGTGGCTCGTATATGGCTACACCTTC. Its translation: CASSWGGGWLVYGYTF.

This clonotype was picked up one time. J is TRBJ2-3 and V is TRBV19; D not resolved. V was cut by 5 bases and J by 5 bases, with 17 bases left in between. The V gene's germline CDR1 is LNHDA and CDR2 SQIVND (reference sequence). This CDR3 contains 15 residues. The CDR3 bases are TGTGCCAGTAGTCCTGCGGTCCCGGCTAAAGATACGCAGTATTTT. Its translation is CASSPAVPAKDTQYF.

The chain links TRBV7-9 to TRBJ1-2, with TRBD1 matching over 10 bases. The CDR3 contains 15 residues. Trimming took 3 bases from V and 11 from J; bases not matched to a gene: 12. Germline-derived CDR1 and CDR2 are SEHNR and FQNEAQ (reference sequence). The CDR3 loop is CASSLTGGGESGYTF. CDR3 bases: TGTGCCAGCAGCTTGACAGGGGGCGGCGAGAGCGGTTACACCTTC.

This chain uses TRBV9 with TRBJ1-2, with D maybe TRBD1 (6 bases). Trimming cost V 4 bases and J 12 bases, with 25 bases left between them. The CDR3 extends over 15 amino acids. The germline V gene has CDR1 SGDLS and CDR2 YYNGEE. For the CDR3, the DNA is TGTGCCAGCAGCTTGACGGGGGGCGCCAATCAGCCCCACACCTTC. This translates into CASSLTGGANQPHTF.

The V call is TRBV7-9, the J call TRBJ2-2; 9 nucleotides align to TRBD2. Germline trimming cut 3 bases from V and 10 bases from J; bases unmatched to any gene: 15. The germline V gene has CDR1 SEHNR and CDR2 FQNEAQ (reference sequence). The CDR3 totals 17 residues. The CDR3 coding sequence is TGTGCCAGCAGCTTTCAAAGAAGCGGGGGGAGCGATGAGGAGCTGTTTTTT. This translates into CASSFQRSGGSDEELFF.

As concerns this clonotype: The CDR3 ends on some other residue instead of the conserved phenylalanine or tryptophan, so this is likely a read error. The limits of the CDR3 on the DNA are not certain, so only TCRdb's listed CDR3 is given. V is TRBV7-9 and J is TRBJ2-3. Per germline, CDR1 SEHNR and CDR2 FQNEAQ (reference sequence). With termini counted, the CDR3 has 13 amino acids. The CDR3 spells CASSSGLAAAPQY.

This rearrangement joins TRBV20-1 to TRBJ1-6; 9 bases match TRBD1. The CDR3 spans 15 residues. Germline CDR1 is DFQATT and CDR2 is SNEGSKA (reference sequence). The CDR3 spells CSVLGTGQGNSPLHF. The DNA of the CDR3 is TGCAGCGTGCTAGGGACGGGACAGGGAAATTCACCCCTCCACTTT.

The chain is built from TRBV5-1 and TRBJ2-2; TRBD1 agrees at 12 bases. Germline V lookup: CDR1 SGHRS, CDR2 YFSETQ. This CDR3 has 12 amino acids. After removal of 3 bases from V and 16 bases from J, the junction contained 4 bases not matched to a gene. The CDR3 DNA follows: TGCGCCAGCAGCTCTAGGGACAGGGGGCAGTTTTTT. Residues: CASSSRDRGQFF.

The rearrangement uses TRBV7-9 and TRBJ2-5, with TRBD2 matching 8 bases. J gave up 11 bases and V 4 bases, and 9 bases lay outside the gene matches. Germline V lookup: CDR1 SEHNR, CDR2 FQNEAQ (reference sequence). This CDR3 region has 13 residues. The CDR3 DNA reads as TGTGCCAGCAGCTGGCAAAGACGCGGGGGGCAGTACTTC. It specifies CASSWQRRGGQYF.

J is TRBJ2-7 and V is TRBV11-3; possibly TRBD1 for D (7 bases). This CDR3 is built from 18 residues. The V and J ends lost 2 bases and 1 base respectively, with 21 bases between them. Germline V gene data show CDR1 as SGHNT and CDR2 as YENEEA. Here the CDR3 reads CASSLTSGGTALSYEQYV. In DNA form, the CDR3 reads TGTGCCAGCAGCTTAACGTCAGGGGGGACAGCCCTTTCCTACGAGCAGTACGTC.

As regards this clonotype: A read error may produce the germline difference seen at one junction end. This sequence joins TRBV2 and TRBJ2-1; possibly TRBD2 for D (5 bases). Germline V gene sequence: CDR1 SNHLY, CDR2 FYNNEI. The CDR3 has 13 residues. In nucleotides, the CDR3 is TGTGCCAGCAGTCCCCCGGCGGGCAATGCGCAGTTTTTC. It is translated as CASSPPAGNAQFF.

For the CDR3, the DNA is TGTGCCAGCAGCGACACAGCGGGTAGCTACGGGGCCAACGTCCTGACTTTC. Its translation: CASSDTAGSYGANVLTF. The rearrangement uses TRBV7-9 and TRBJ2-6; possible D gene TRBD2, 6 bases. Trimming stripped 5 bases from V and 4 bases from J, with 18 bases between. Per the germline V gene, CDR1 is SEHNR and CDR2 is FQNEAQ (reference sequence). The length of the CDR3 is 17 residues.

This chain connects TRBV7-2 to TRBJ1-2; 8 positions agree with TRBD1. This CDR3 has 15 residues. The germline V gene has CDR1 SGHTA and CDR2 FQGNSA. Trimming took 0 bases from V and 6 from J; bases not matched to a gene: 6. CDR3 sequence: CASSLARQGTNGYTF. In DNA, the CDR3 is TGTGCCAGCAGCTTAGCGCGACAGGGGACGAATGGCTACACCTTC. The full variable domain, rest sourced from reference TRBV7-2 and TRBJ1-2, is GAGVSQSPSNKVTEKGKDVELRCDPISGHTALYWYRQSLGQGLEFLIYFQGNSAPDKSGLPSDRFSAERTGGSVSTLTIQRTQQEDSAVYLCASSLARQGTNGYTFGSGTRLTVV.

The chain links TRBV20-1 to TRBJ2-1; the match to TRBD1 covers 8 bases. This CDR3 spans 17 amino acids. Germline V lookup: CDR1 DFQATT, CDR2 SNEGSKA (reference sequence). The CDR3 DNA sequence: TGCAGCGTTGCCGGGACAGGAGACCAACCCAGCTACAATGAGCAGTTCTTC. It yields the protein CSVAGTGDQPSYNEQFF.

As concerns this clonotype: The CDR3 does not end in the conserved phenylalanine or tryptophan, so this is likely a read error. The DNA is left out, because the CDR3 cannot be placed on it with certainty; the CDR3 is given as TCRdb lists it. The chain recombines TRBV7-8 with TRBJ1-1; the D segment call TRBD1 is taken from the table without a DNA check. Including both end residues, the CDR3 is 13 amino acids long. CDR1 and CDR2 from the germline V gene are SGHVS and FQNEAQ. CDR3 loop: CASSFHGNGTALS.

This clonotype showed up just a few times. V usage is TRBV29-1 and J usage is TRBJ1-2; D uncertain. Trimming cost V 3 bases and J 8 bases, with 10 bases left between them. The CDR3 has 11 residues. Germline lookup yields CDR1 SQVTM and CDR2 ANQGSEA. The CDR3 DNA reads as TGCAGCGTTGAGAAAGGTGTCGGCTACACCTTC. Residues: CSVEKGVGYTF.

This clonotype was seen a few times. V usage is TRBV2 and J usage is TRBJ1-2, with D perhaps matching TRBD1 (5 bases). The germline CDR1 and CDR2 sequences are SNHLY and FYNNEI. The V end was cut by 3 bases, the J end by 3 bases, with 5 bases between. This CDR3 spans 12 amino acids. In DNA, the CDR3 is TGTGCCAGCAGTGACAGGGACTATGGCTACACCTTC. Its protein is CASSDRDYGYTF.